The entry below gives a single T cell receptor beta chain sequence along with its context. This entry is derived from a study of blood T cell repertoires in COVID-19. Study information: The United States, Italy and Spain provided the acute and convalescent COVID-19 samples.

The authors' processing: Amplifying reference gene primers gave estimates of nucleated cell counts. Clones were sequenced by immunoSEQ multiplex PCR, and TCRdb holds only the in-frame ones, with some missing. The DNA was the basis for D and trimming; V, J and clone size are from that table. In the table there are 150,000 or so clones, less than 90% of which are singletons. With 0 bases removed from V and 8 bases from J, the gap between germline ends came to 17 bases. The V gene's germline CDR1 is SGHRS and CDR2 YFSETQ. This CDR3 contains 15 residues. This sequence originates from a man aged 55 to 70 with acute or convalescent COVID-19. What was sequenced was peripheral blood. J is TRBJ1-2 and V is TRBV5-1; weak D call: TRBD1 (6 bases). Written as DNA, the CDR3 is TGCGCCAGCAGCTTGGCCGGGGGGGCCAGAGAGGGCTACACCTTC. Protein sequence: CASSLAGGAREGYTF.